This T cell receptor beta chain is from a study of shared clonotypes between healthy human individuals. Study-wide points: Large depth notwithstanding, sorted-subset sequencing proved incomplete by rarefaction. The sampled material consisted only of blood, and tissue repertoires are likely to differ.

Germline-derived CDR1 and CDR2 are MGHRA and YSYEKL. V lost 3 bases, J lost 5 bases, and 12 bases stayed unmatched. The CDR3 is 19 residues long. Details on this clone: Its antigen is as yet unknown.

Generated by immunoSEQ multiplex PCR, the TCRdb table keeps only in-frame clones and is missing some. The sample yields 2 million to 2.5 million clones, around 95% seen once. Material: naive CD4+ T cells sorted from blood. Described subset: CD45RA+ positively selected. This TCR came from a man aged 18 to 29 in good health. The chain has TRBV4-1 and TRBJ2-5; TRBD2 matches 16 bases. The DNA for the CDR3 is TGCGCCAGCAGCCAGGGACTAGCGGGGGGGCTGGGTTCTGGGGAGACCCAGTACTTC. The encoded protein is CASSQGLAGGLGSGETQYF.